This entry lists 19 T cell receptor beta chains sequenced from one sample in a study of blood T cell repertoires in COVID-19. Generated by immunoSEQ multiplex PCR, the TCRdb table keeps only in-frame clones and is missing some. In the table there are 150,000 to 200,000 clones, 80% to 90% of which are singletons. What was sequenced was peripheral blood. These receptors all stem from a man aged 55 to 69 with acute or convalescent COVID-19.

The gene calls are TRBV6-2 or TRBV6-3 and TRBJ2-5, with TRBD2 matching over 12 bases. The trim removed 0 bases at V and 2 bases at J, leaving 10 bases unmatched. Germline V gene data show CDR1 as MNHEY and CDR2 as SVGEGT. The CDR3 length is 19 residues. The CDR3 loop is CASSYSTSGSIGDQETQYF. The CDR3 DNA reads as TGTGCCAGCAGTTACTCGACTAGCGGGAGTATTGGGGATCAAGAGACCCAGTACTTC.

The rearrangement links TRBV7-8 to TRBJ1-4; D is uncertain. Germline V gene lookup returns CDR1 SGHVS and CDR2 FQNEAQ. The CDR3 runs 14 residues. The V end lost 5 bases, the J end lost 2 bases, and 9 bases lay between the germline ends. CDR3 loop: CASSPARTNEKLFF. The CDR3 nucleotides read TGTGCCAGCAGCCCCGCTCGGACTAATGAAAAACTGTTTTTT.

J is TRBJ1-1 and V is TRBV12-3 or TRBV12-4, with no clear D. V was shortened by 8 bases and J by 3 bases, with 13 bases between the two germline ends. The CDR3 is 13 amino acids. CDR3 amino acids: CASGSEAHTEAFF. As DNA, the CDR3 is TGTGCCAGCGGTTCAGAGGCGCACACTGAAGCTTTCTTT.

The rearrangement joins TRBV4-2 to TRBJ1-1; a possible D gene is TRBD1 (5 bases). Germline assignment: CDR1 LGHNA and CDR2 YNFKEQ. The CDR3 spans 15 residues. V shed 5 bases and J shed 0 bases, with 13 bases lying between them. The CDR3 loop is CASSEAAGMNTEAFF. Written as DNA, the CDR3 is TGTGCCAGCAGCGAAGCCGCAGGGATGAACACTGAAGCTTTCTTT.

This chain uses TRBV5-1 with TRBJ1-4, with a weak D call TRBD1 (6 bases). Per the germline V gene, CDR1 is SGHRS and CDR2 is YFSETQ. Deletions cut 4 bases from V and 8 bases from J, with 12 bases between. The CDR3 length is 13 residues. This CDR3 is CASSKAGTEKLFF. CDR3 sequence (DNA): TGCGCCAGCAGCAAAGCCGGGACAGAAAAACTGTTTTTT.

Turning to this clone: Other DNA sequences in the same sample also yield this CDR3. V is TRBV27 and J is TRBJ2-1, with D possibly being TRBD2 (6 bases). V lost 4 bases, J lost 0 bases, and 13 bases lay in between. Germline CDR1 reads MNHEY; CDR2 reads SMNVEV (reference sequence). The CDR3 spans 16 residues. The CDR3 nucleotides read TGTGCCAGCAGTTCTCCTGGGGGGAGCTCCTACAATGAGCAGTTCTTC. Its protein is CASSSPGGSSYNEQFF.

The rearrangement joins TRBV27 to TRBJ1-2; a possible D gene is TRBD1 (6 bases). This CDR3 region has 13 residues. Germline V gives CDR1 MNHEY, CDR2 SMNVEV (reference sequence). The V and J ends lost 3 bases and 7 bases respectively, with 12 bases between them. The CDR3, as DNA: TGTGCCAGCAGTTTCGCCCAGGGGCTTGGCTACACCTTC. Amino acids: CASSFAQGLGYTF.

This clone was picked up a small number of times. J is TRBJ2-1 and V is TRBV9; TRBD2 matches at 8 bases. The CDR3 spans 16 residues. Germline V lookup: CDR1 SGDLS, CDR2 YYNGEE. V lost 0 bases to trimming and J lost 12 bases; unmatched junction nucleotides: 14. The chain's CDR3 is CASSVGAGGRNSPQFF. CDR3 coding DNA: TGTGCCAGCAGCGTAGGGGCGGGCGGGAGGAACTCTCCGCAGTTCTTC.

V and J are TRBV5-8 and TRBJ2-6; TRBD1 agrees at 9 bases. V shed 4 bases, J shed 0 bases, and the junction held 8 bases outside the gene matches. Germline V gene data show CDR1 as SGHTS and CDR2 as YDEGEE. CDR3 length: 18 residues. The CDR3 DNA is TGTGCCAGCAGCCACGGACAGGGGTTGAACTCTGGGGCCAACGTCCTGACTTTC. This gives the protein CASSHGQGLNSGANVLTF.

This sequence joins TRBV29-1 and TRBJ2-7, with TRBD2 matching 9 bases. The V gene's germline CDR1 is SQVTM and CDR2 ANQGSEA. With V trimmed by 3 bases and J by 7 bases, 4 bases remained unmatched. This CDR3 is built from 12 residues. The CDR3 nucleotides read TGCAGCGTTGACAGCGGGAGGCGTGAGCAGTACTTC. Translated: CSVDSGRREQYF.

CDR3 sequence reads: CASSQQGQPNTEAFF. CDR3 in DNA: TGCGCCAGCAGCCAGCAGGGACAGCCGAACACTGAAGCTTTCTTT. This sequence joins TRBV4-1 and TRBJ1-1, with 7 bases that match TRBD1. In germline, CDR1 is MGHRA, CDR2 YSYEKL. The junction had 5 bases not matched to a gene; V was cut back by 3 bases and J by 1 base. The CDR3 sequence is 15 residues long.

This clone was found once. V is TRBV5-5 and J is TRBJ1-2; 7 bases are a match to TRBD1. The CDR3 totals 16 residues. The germline CDR1 and CDR2 sequences are SGHKS and YYEKEE (reference sequence). V was clipped by 5 bases and J by 7 bases; unmatched bases: 17. This chain's CDR3 is CASSLYDFITGAGYTF. The CDR3 DNA reads as TGTGCCAGCAGTCTATATGATTTTATTACAGGGGCTGGCTACACCTTC. The variable domain in full, completed from reference TRBV5-5 and TRBJ1-2, reads DAGVTQSPTHLIKTRGQQVTLRCSPISGHKSVSWYQQVLGQGPQFIFQYYEKEERGRGNFPDRFSARQFPNYSSELNVNALLLGDSALYLCASSLYDFITGAGYTFGSGTRLTVV.

The genes are TRBV27 and TRBJ1-1, with 7 nucleotides matching TRBD1. The CDR3 totals 13 residues. Germline CDR1 and CDR2: MNHEY and SMNVEV (reference sequence). Unmatched junction bases numbered 5, after V lost 6 bases and J lost 4 bases. This CDR3 reads CASSKTGLTEAFF. The DNA of the CDR3 is TGTGCCAGCAGCAAGACAGGGCTCACTGAAGCTTTCTTT.

The chain employs TRBV28 and TRBJ1-1; D is perhaps TRBD1 (6 bases). Deletions cut 2 bases from V and 5 bases from J, with 12 bases between. From germline, CDR1 is MDHEN and CDR2 SYDVKM. The length of the CDR3 is 14 residues. This chain's CDR3 is CASSLAGVWTEAFF. The DNA for the CDR3 is TGTGCCAGCAGTTTAGCAGGGGTATGGACTGAAGCTTTCTTT.

This chain connects TRBV7-2 to TRBJ2-5; D is possibly TRBD2 (5 bases). The CDR3 runs 14 residues. Germline V gene lookup returns CDR1 SGHTA and CDR2 FQGNSA. The V end was cut by 4 bases, the J end by 4 bases, with 13 bases between. The CDR3 region is CASSSSGGGETQYF. The CDR3 DNA reads as TGTGCCAGCAGCTCGTCGGGCGGAGGAGAGACCCAGTACTTC.

J is TRBJ2-1 and V is TRBV4-1; 10 bases line up with TRBD2. The CDR3 loop spans 15 amino acids. Losses at the gene ends were 5 bases for V and 7 bases for J; bases not matched to a gene: 8. Germline assignment: CDR1 MGHRA and CDR2 YSYEKL. The CDR3: CASSYQREGLNEQFF. In DNA form, the CDR3 reads TGCGCCAGCAGCTATCAGCGGGAGGGCCTGAATGAGCAGTTCTTC.

J is TRBJ1-2 and V is TRBV5-1, with a weak D call TRBD1 (5 bases). The germline V gene encodes CDR1 SGHRS and CDR2 YFSETQ. V lost 5 bases and J 5 bases, leaving 19 bases between the germline ends. The CDR3 has 15 amino acids. The CDR3 loop is CASSPSLQALYGYTF. The CDR3 DNA follows: TGCGCCAGCAGTCCCTCACTACAGGCACTTTATGGCTACACCTTC.

The table lists this clone with a count of one. The rearrangement links TRBV30 to TRBJ2-7; 8 positions match TRBD1. This CDR3 has 14 residues. The germline V gene has CDR1 GTSNPN and CDR2 SVGIG (reference sequence). Germline trimming cut 1 base from V and 6 bases from J; bases unmatched to any gene: 8. The CDR3 region is CAWSAGRGQGEQYF. CDR3 DNA: TGTGCCTGGAGTGCGGGCAGGGGGCAGGGCGAGCAGTACTTC.

The rearrangement links TRBV28 to TRBJ1-5; D may be TRBD1 (6 bases). This CDR3 spans 17 amino acids. CDR1 is MDHEN, CDR2 SYDVKM, per germline. The V end lost 3 bases, the J end lost 2 bases, and 17 bases lay between the germline ends. In nucleotides, the CDR3 is TGTGCCAGCAGTTTCTCCCGAACAGGGAAGGGCAATCAGCCCCAGCATTTT. Its protein is CASSFSRTGKGNQPQHF. Full variable domain (rest looked up from reference TRBV28 and TRBJ1-5): DVKVTQSSRYLVKRTGEKVFLECVQDMDHENMFWYRQDPGLGLRLIYFSYDVKMKEKGDIPEGYSVSREKKERFSLILESASTNQTSMYLCASSFSRTGKGNQPQHFGDGTRLSIL.